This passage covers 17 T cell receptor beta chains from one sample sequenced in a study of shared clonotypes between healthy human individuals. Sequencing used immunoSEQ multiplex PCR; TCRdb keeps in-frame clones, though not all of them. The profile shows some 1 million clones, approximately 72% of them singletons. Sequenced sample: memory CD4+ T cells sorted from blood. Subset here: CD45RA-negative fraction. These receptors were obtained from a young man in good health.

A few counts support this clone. DNA for the CDR3: TGTGCCAGCAGTTCCCGGGGAGGGAGCTACGAGCAGTACTTC. Encoded protein: CASSSRGGSYEQYF. V and J are TRBV7-3 and TRBJ2-7; 7 positions agree with TRBD2. With 6 bases clipped from V and 3 bases from J, the junction kept 8 bases outside the gene matches. This CDR3 has 14 amino acids. Germline V gene lookup returns CDR1 SGHTA and CDR2 FQGTGA.

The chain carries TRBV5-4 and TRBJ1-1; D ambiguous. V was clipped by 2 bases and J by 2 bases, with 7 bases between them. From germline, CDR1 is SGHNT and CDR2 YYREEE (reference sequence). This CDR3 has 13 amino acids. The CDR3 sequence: CASSFLPNTEAFF. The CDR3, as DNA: TGTGCCAGCAGCTTTCTTCCTAACACTGAAGCTTTCTTT.

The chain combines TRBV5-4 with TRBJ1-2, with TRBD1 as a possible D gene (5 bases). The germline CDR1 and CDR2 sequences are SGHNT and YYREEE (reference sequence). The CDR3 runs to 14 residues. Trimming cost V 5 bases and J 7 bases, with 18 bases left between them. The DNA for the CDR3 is TGTGCCAGCAGTCTGGGGGGTGTCCCTTCTGGCTACACCTTC. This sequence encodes CASSLGGVPSGYTF. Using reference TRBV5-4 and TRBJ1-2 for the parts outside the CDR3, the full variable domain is ETGVTQSPTHLIKTRGQQVTLRCSSQSGHNTVSWYQQALGQGPQFIFQYYREEENGRGNFPPRFSGLQFPNYSSELNVNALELDDSALYLCASSLGGVPSGYTFGSGTRLTVV.

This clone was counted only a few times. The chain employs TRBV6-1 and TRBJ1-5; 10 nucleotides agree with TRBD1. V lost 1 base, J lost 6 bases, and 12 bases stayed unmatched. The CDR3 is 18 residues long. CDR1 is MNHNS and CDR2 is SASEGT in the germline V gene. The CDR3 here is CASSEVLARQGASQPQHF. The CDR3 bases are TGTGCCAGCAGTGAAGTCCTTGCAAGACAGGGGGCGAGTCAGCCCCAGCATTTT.

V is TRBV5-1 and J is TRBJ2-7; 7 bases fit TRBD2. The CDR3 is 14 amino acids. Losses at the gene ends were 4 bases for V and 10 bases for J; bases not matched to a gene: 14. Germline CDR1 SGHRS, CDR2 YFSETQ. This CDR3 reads CASSAGTTPEVQYF. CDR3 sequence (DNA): TGCGCCAGCAGCGCCGGGACTACGCCGGAGGTACAGTACTTC.

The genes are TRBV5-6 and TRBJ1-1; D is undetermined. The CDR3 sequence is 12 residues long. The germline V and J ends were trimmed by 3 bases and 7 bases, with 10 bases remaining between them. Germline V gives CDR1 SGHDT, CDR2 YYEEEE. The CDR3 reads CASSSLGSEAFF. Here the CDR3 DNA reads TGTGCCAGCAGCTCCCTCGGCAGTGAAGCTTTCTTT. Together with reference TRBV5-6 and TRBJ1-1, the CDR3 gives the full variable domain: DAGVTQSPTHLIKTRGQQVTLRCSPKSGHDTVSWYQQALGQGPQFIFQYYEEEERQRGNFPDRFSGHQFPNYSSELNVNALLLGDSALYLCASSSLGSEAFFGQGTRLTVV.

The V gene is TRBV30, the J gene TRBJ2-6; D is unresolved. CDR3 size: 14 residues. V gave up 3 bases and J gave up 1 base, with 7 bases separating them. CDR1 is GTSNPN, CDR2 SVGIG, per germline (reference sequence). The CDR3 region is CAWSGISGANVLTF. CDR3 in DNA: TGTGCCTGGAGCGGAATTTCTGGGGCCAACGTCCTGACTTTC.

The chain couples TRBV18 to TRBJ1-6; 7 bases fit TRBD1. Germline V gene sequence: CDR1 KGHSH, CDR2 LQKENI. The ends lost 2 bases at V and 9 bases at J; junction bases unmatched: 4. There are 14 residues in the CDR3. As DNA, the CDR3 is TGTGCCAGCTCACCAGAGGGGGCGCCTTCACCCCTCCACTTT. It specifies CASSPEGAPSPLHF.

The CDR3 reads CAIRAGQSQETQYF. CDR3 in DNA: TGTGCCATCAGGGCGGGACAGAGCCAAGAGACCCAGTACTTC. The chain carries TRBV10-3 and TRBJ2-5; D perhaps matches TRBD1 (7 bases). V lost 6 bases and J lost 1, with 12 bases in between. The germline V gene has CDR1 ENHRY and CDR2 SYGVKD. CDR3 size: 14 residues.

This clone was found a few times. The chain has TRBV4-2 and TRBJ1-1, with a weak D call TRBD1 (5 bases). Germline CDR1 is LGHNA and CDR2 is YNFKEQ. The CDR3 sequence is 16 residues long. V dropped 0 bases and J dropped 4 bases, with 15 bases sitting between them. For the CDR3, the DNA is TGTGCCAGCAGCCAAGATGTCCAATCTGGGGGCACTGAAGCTTTCTTT. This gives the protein CASSQDVQSGGTEAFF.

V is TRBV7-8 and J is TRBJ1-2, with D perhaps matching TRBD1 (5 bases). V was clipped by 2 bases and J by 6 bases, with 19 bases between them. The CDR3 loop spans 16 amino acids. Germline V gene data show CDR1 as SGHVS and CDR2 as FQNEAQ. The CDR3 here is CASSLRAGGGSNGYTF. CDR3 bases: TGTGCCAGCAGCTTAAGAGCCGGGGGAGGGAGTAATGGCTACACCTTC.

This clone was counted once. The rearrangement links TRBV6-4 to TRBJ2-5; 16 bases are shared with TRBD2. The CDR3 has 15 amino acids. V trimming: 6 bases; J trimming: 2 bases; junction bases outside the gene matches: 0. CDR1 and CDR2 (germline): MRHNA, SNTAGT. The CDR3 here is CASRGLAGGQETQYF. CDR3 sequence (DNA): TGTGCCAGCAGGGGACTAGCGGGGGGGCAAGAGACCCAGTACTTC.

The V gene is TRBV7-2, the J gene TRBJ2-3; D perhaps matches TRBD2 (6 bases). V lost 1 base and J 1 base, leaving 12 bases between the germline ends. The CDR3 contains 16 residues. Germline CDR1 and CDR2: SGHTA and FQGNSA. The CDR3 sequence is CASSLGDSLGTDTQYF. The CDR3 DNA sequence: TGTGCCAGCAGCTTAGGGGACTCCCTAGGCACAGATACGCAGTATTTT.

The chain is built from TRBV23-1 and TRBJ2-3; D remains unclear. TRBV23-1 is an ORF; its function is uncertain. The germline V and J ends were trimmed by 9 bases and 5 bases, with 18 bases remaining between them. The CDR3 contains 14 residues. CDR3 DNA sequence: TGCGCCAGGGCTAGTAGCTATGACGAAGATACGCAGTATTTT. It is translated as CARASSYDEDTQYF.

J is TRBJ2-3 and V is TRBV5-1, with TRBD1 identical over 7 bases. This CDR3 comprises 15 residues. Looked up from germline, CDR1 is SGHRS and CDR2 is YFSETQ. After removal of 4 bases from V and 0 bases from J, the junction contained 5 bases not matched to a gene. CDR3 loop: CASSRRTGSTDTQYF. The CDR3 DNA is TGCGCCAGCAGCAGAAGGACAGGTAGCACAGATACGCAGTATTTT.

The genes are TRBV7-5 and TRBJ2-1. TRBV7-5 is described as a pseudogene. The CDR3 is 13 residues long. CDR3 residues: CARAVTGEHEQFF. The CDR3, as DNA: TGTGCCCGAGCTGTGACCGGTGAGCATGAGCAGTTCTTC.

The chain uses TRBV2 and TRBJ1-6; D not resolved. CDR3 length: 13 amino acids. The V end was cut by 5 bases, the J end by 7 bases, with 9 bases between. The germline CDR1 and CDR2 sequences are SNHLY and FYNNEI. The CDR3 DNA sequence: TGTGCCAGCAGTCCCGCCAAAAATTCACCCCTCCACTTT. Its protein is CASSPAKNSPLHF.